This T cell receptor (beta chain) was profiled in a study of siplizumab effects on memory and regulatory T cells. Study results and limitations: Left unconfirmed was the suppressive function of proliferating Tregs from siplizumab cultures. With siplizumab, cumulative frequency of CD4+ memory-derived alloreactive sequences dropped significantly. Naive T cell populations appeared to exhibit greater diversity than memory cells and appeared to be major alloresponse contributors.

TCR templates, roughly 100,000 per sample, were assayed. Profiled with immunoSEQ multiplex PCR; TCRdb holds only in-frame clones, not every one. The sample includes about 100,000 clones, over 90% of them seen just once. To note about this clone: The antigen remains undetermined.

The sample taken for sequencing was non-Treg CD4+ T cells sorted from blood. The sequence came from a human donor in good health.

The CDR3 nucleotides are TGTGCCAGCAGCTTGTCCGCCGGGACTAGCATAAATACGCAGTATTTT. This gives the protein CASSLSAGTSINTQYF. This chain joins TRBV5-5 and TRBJ2-3; 9 nucleotides align to TRBD2. This CDR3 is built from 16 residues. CDR1 and CDR2 from the germline V gene are SGHKS and YYEKEE (reference sequence). Trimming at V came to 1 base and at J to 7 bases, leaving 10 bases not matched to a gene.